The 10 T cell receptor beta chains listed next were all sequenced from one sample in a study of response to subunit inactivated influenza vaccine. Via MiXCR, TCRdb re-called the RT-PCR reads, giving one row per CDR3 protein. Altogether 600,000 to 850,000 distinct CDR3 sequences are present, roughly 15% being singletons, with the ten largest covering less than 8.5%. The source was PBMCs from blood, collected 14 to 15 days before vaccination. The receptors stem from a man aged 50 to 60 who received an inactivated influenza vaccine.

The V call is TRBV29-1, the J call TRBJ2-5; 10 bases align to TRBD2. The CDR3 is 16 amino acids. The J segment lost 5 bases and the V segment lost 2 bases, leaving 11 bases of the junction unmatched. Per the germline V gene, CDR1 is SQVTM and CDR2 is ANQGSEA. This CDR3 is CSVERSSGGFVETQYF. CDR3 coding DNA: TGCAGCGTTGAACGGTCTAGCGGGGGCTTTGTGGAGACCCAGTACTTC.

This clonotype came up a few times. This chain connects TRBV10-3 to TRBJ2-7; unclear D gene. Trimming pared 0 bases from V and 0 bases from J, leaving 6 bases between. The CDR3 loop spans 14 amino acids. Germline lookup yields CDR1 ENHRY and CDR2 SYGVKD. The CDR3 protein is CAISESAVSYEQYF. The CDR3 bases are TGTGCCATCAGTGAGTCCGCAGTCTCCTACGAGCAGTACTTC.

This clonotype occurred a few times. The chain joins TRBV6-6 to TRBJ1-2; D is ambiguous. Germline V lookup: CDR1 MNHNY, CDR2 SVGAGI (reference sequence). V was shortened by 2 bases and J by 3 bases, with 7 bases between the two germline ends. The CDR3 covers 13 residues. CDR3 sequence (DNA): TGTGCCAGCAGTTACAACCAGTACTATGGCTACACCTTC. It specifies CASSYNQYYGYTF.

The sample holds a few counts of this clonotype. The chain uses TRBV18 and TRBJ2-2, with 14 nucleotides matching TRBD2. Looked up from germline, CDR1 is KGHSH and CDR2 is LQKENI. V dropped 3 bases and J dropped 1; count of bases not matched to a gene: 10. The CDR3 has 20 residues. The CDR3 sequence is CASSPLLPGTSGRNTGELFF. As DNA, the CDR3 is TGTGCCAGCTCACCCCTCTTACCCGGGACTAGCGGGAGGAACACCGGGGAGCTGTTTTTT.

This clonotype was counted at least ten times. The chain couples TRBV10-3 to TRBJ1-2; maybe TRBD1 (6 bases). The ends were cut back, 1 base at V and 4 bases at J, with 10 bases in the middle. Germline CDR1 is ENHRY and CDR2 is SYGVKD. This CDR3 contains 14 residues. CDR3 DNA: TGTGCCATCAGTGAGTTACAGGGCGTCTATGGCTACACCTTC. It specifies CAISELQGVYGYTF.

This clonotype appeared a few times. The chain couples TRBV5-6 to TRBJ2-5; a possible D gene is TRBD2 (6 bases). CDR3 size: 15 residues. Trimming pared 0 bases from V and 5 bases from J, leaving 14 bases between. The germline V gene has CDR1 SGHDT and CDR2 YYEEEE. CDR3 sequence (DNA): TGTGCCAGCAGCTTGGTTTCGGCTAGCGTTGAGACCCAGTACTTC. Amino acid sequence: CASSLVSASVETQYF.

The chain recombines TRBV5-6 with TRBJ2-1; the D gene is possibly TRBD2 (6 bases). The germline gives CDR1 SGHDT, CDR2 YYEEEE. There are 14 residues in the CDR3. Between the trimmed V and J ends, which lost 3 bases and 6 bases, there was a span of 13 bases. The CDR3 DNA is TGTGCCAGCAGCTCCCTGACTAGTGGCAATGAGCAGTTCTTC. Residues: CASSSLTSGNEQFF.

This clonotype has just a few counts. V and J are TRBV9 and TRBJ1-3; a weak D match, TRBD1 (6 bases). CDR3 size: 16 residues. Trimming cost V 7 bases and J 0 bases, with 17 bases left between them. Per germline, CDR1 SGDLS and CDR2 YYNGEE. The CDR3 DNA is TGTGCCAGCGGAGGGGGGGGAAGAGCCTCTGGAAACACCATATATTTT. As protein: CASGGGGRASGNTIYF. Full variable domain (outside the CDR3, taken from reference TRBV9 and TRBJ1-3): DSGVTQTPKHLITATGQRVTLRCSPRSGDLSVYWYQQSLDQGLQFLIQYYNGEERAKGNILERFSAQQFPDLHSELNLSSLELGDSALYFCASGGGGRASGNTIYFGEGSWLTVV.

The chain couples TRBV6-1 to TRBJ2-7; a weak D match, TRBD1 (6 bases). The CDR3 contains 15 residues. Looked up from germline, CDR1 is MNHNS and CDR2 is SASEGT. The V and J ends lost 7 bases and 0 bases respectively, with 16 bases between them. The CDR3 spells CASTGRGQSSYEQYF. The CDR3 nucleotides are TGTGCCAGCACCGGCCGCGGACAGTCCTCCTACGAGCAGTACTTC.

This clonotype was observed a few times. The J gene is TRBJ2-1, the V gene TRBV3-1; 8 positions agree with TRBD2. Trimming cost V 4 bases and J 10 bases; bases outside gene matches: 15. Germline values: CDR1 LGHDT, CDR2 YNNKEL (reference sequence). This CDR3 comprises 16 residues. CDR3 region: CASSLGPGGPGEEQFF. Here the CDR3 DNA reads TGTGCCAGCAGCCTCGGGCCGGGGGGGCCAGGCGAAGAGCAGTTCTTC.